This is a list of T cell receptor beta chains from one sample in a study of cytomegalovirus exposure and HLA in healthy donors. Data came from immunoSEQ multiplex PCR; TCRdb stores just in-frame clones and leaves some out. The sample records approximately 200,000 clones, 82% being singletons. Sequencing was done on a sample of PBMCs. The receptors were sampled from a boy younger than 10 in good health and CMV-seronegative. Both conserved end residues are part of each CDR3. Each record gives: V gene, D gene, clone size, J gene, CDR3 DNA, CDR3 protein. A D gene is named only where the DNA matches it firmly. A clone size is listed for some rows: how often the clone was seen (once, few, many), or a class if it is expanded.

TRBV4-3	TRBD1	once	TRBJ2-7	TGCGCCAGCAGCCAAGATTTGGCCCAACCGGGACAGGGGTCCCACGAGCAGTACTTC	CASSQDLAQPGQGSHEQYF
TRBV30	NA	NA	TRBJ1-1	TGTGCCTGGGGTGTTACAGGACTGAACACTGAAGCTTTCTTT	CAWGVTGLNTEAFF
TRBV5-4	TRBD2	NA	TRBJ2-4	TGTGCCAGCAGCTTGTGGGTAGCGGGGCCCACGGAGGCCAAAAACATTCAGTACTTC	CASSLWVAGPTEAKNIQYF
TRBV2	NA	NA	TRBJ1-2	TGTGCCAGCAGTCCTACAGGGTCGGACTATGGCTACACCTTC	CASSPTGSDYGYTF
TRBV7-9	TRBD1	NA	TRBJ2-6	TGTGCCAGCAGCCTCCAGGGGGACAGGGGATCTGGGGCCAACGTCCTGACTTTC	CASSLQGDRGSGANVLTF
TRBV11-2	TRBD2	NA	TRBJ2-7	TGTGCCAGCAGCTTAGTAGGGGCCGGGGGGTACGAGCAGTACTTC	CASSLVGAGGYEQYF
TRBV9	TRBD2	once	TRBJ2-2	TGTGCCAGCAGCGTACGGCTAGCGGGGGGAGCCGGGGAGCTGTTTTTT	CASSVRLAGGAGELFF
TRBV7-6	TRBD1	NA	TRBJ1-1	TGTGCCAGCAGCAGAGGGGGGTGGACAGGGGACACTGAAGCTTTCTTT	CASSRGGWTGDTEAFF
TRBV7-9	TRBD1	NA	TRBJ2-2	TGTGCCAGCAGCCGGGGGACAGGGATTCGGACCGGGGAGCTGTTTTTT	CASSRGTGIRTGELFF
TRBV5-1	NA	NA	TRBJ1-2	TGCGCCAGCCGTGGGGCAGGGGTCGCTAACTATGGCTACACCTTC	CASRGAGVANYGYTF
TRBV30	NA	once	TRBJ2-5	TGTGCCTGGAGTGCCCGCTGGGGGGAGGCAGAGACCCAGTACTTC	CAWSARWGEAETQYF
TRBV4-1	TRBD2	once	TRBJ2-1	TGCGCCAGCAGCCAAGGGGTGGTGACTAGCGGGGGGGCCTTCAATGAGCAGTTCTTC	CASSQGVVTSGGAFNEQFF
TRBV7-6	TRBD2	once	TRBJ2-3	TGTGCCAGCAGCTCGGGGGGGGCTCCCGGAGATACGCAGTATTTT	CASSSGGAPGDTQYF
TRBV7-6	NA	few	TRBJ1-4	TGTGCCAGCCTCGTGGGCCAGGGAATATCGCTGTTTTTT	CASLVGQGISLFF
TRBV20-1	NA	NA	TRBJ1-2	TGCAGTGCTAGAGCCGGGAACGGCTACACCTTC	CSARAGNGYTF
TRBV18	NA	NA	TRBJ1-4	TGTGCCAGCTCCCTCAGGGAAACCAATGAAAAACTGTTTTTT	CASSLRETNEKLFF
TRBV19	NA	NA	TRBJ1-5	TGTGCCAGTGACAGCTATAGCAATCAGCCCCAGCATTTT	CASDSYSNQPQHF
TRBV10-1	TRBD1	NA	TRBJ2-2	TGCGCCAGCAGTGAAGGACAGGAGATCGCCGGGGAGCTGTTTTTT	CASSEGQEIAGELFF
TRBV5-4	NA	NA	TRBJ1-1	TGTGCCAGCAGCTCAAGACAGACGAACACTGAAGCTTTCTTT	CASSSRQTNTEAFF
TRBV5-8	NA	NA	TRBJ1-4	TGTGCCAGCAGCCGAGAGGGAAATGAAAAACTGTTTTTT	CASSREGNEKLFF
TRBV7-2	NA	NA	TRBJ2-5	TGTGCCAGCAGCGCGGGCCCAGCGGGCGAGACCCAGTACTTC	CASSAGPAGETQYF
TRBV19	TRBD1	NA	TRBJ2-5	TGTGCCAGTAGTATTGGGGGACAGGGGGTGGCCCAGTACTTC	CASSIGGQGVAQYF
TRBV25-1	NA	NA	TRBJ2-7	TGTGCCATGACTAGAGGGGACTACGAGCAGTACTTC	CAMTRGDYEQYF
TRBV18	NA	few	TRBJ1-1	TGTGCCAGCTCACCAGCCAACCTGGGACTTATGAACACTGAAGCTTTCTTT	CASSPANLGLMNTEAFF
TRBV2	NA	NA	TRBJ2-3	TGTGCCAGCACCAATTGGGGGGGCGTCGCAGATACGCAGTATTTT	CASTNWGGVADTQYF
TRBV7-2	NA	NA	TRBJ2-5	TGTGCCAGCAGCTTAATATTAGCGGAAGAGACCCAGTACTTC	CASSLILAEETQYF
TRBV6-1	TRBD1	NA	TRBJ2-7	TGTGCCAGCAGCCTTTGGACAGGGAGGACCTACGAGCAGTACTTC	CASSLWTGRTYEQYF
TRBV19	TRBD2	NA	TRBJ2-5	TGTGCCAGTAGCTCCGGGACTAGCGGAACACAAGAGACCCAGTACTTC	CASSSGTSGTQETQYF
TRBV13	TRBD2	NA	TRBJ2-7	TGTGCCAGCAGCTTAAGTGATGGTGAAGCGGGGGCCAAATCCTACGAGCAGTACTTC	CASSLSDGEAGAKSYEQYF
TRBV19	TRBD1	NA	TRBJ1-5	TGTGCCAGTAGTAAGACAGGGTTCGGGCAGCCCCAGCATTTT	CASSKTGFGQPQHF
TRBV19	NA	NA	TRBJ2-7	TGTGCCAGTAGTCTTACCCCGGACAGTTCCTACGAGCAGTACTTC	CASSLTPDSSYEQYF
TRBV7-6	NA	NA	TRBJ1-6	TGTGCCAGCAGCTTAAGGGTGGGGCTCAATTCACCCCTCCACTTT	CASSLRVGLNSPLHF
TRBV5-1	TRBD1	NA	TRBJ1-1	TGCGCCAGCAGCTTGTGGGACAGGGGGCGGGAGACTGAAGCTTTCTTT	CASSLWDRGRETEAFF
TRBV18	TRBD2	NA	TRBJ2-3	TGTGCCAGCTCACCATACGTGGCTAGCGGGGGTCCCAGGCGAGATACGCAGTATTTT	CASSPYVASGGPRRDTQYF
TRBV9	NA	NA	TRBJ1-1	TGTGCCAGCAGCCCGATCGGGGTGAACACTGAAGCTTTCTTT	CASSPIGVNTEAFF
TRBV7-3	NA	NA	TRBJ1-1	TGTGCCAGCAGCTTGAACGGGGTGAACACTGAAGCTTTCTTT	CASSLNGVNTEAFF
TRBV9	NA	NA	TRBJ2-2	TGTGCCAGCAGCCACTCGGGCGGGGACACCGGGGAGCTGTTTTTT	CASSHSGGDTGELFF
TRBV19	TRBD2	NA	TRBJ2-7	TGTGCCAGTAGTATAGTGCGGGGGGCCAAGGAGCAGTACTTC	CASSIVRGAKEQYF
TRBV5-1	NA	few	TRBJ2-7	TGCGCCAGCAGCTTGGCGCGGGGTCTACACGAGCAGTACTTC	CASSLARGLHEQYF
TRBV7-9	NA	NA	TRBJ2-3	TGTGCCAGCAGCTTAGGCGGGGGCCTAACAGATACGCAGTATTTT	CASSLGGGLTDTQYF
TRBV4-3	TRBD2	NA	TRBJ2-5	TGCGCCAGCAGCCAAGATACTGGGGGACTAGCGAAAGAGACCCAGTACTTC	CASSQDTGGLAKETQYF
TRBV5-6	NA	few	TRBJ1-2	TGTGCCAGCAGCTCCGGGAGCCTCTATGGCTACACCTTC	CASSSGSLYGYTF
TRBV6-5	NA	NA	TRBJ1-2	TGTGCCAGTGGGTACCGGGGCTATGGCTACACCTTC	CASGYRGYGYTF
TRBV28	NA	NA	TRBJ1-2	TGTGCCAGCAGTTATCATCGGGCGGGGGTACGAGGCTACACCTTC	CASSYHRAGVRGYTF
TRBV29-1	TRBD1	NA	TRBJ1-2	TGCAGCGTTGAAGATCGACAGGGGGTGATCGGCTACACCTTC	CSVEDRQGVIGYTF
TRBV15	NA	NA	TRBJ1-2	TGTGCCACCAGCAGACCGAGCGCTAACTATGGCTACACCTTC	CATSRPSANYGYTF
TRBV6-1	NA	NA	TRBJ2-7	TGTGCCAGCAGTGAAGAGAAGGGGTTAACCTACGAGCAGTACTTC	CASSEEKGLTYEQYF
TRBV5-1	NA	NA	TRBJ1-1	TGCGCCAGCAGCCACTACCCAGGACAGTCTCTTTACACTGAAGCTTTCTTT	CASSHYPGQSLYTEAFF
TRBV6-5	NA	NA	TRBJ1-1	TGTGCCAGCAGTGAAGAACAGGGCTTGCGAGCTTTCTTT	CASSEEQGLRAFF
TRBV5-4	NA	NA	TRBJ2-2	TGTGCCAGCAGCTTGGGGGGCGGGGCCGGGGAGCTGTTTTTT	CASSLGGGAGELFF
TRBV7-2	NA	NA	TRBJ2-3	TGTGCCAGCGGGGGCGCAGATACGCAGTATTTT	CASGGADTQYF
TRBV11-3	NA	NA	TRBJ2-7	TGTGCCAGCAGCTTAGTTAGCAGGGCAAACACCTACGAGCAGTACTTC	CASSLVSRANTYEQYF
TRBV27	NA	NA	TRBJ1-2	TGTGCCAGCAGTTTTAGGGGGGGACCAAACTATGGCTACACCTTC	CASSFRGGPNYGYTF
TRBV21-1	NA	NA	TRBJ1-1	TGTGCCAGCAGCAAGAGGGACAGGGGGCGGGGTAGCACTGAAGCTTTCTTT	CASSKRDRGRGSTEAFF
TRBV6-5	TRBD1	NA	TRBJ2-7	TGTGCCAGCAGCTACAGGGGCGACGAGCAGTACTTC	CASSYRGDEQYF